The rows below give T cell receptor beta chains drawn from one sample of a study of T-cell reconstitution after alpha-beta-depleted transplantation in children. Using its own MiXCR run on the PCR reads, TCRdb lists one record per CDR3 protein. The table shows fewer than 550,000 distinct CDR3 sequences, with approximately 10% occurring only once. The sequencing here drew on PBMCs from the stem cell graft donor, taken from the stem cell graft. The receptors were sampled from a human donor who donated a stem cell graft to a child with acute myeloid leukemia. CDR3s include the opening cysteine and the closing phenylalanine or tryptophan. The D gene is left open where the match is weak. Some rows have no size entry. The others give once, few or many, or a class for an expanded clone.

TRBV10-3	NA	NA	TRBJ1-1	TGTGCCACCTTACAAGGGGCTGAAGCTTTCTTT	CATLQGAEAFF
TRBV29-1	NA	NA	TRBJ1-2	TGCAGCGTCCAAGTGGGAGGAGATGGCTACACCTTC	CSVQVGGDGYTF
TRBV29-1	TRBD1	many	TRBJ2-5	TGCAGCGCCCTTCGGACAGGATGGAAGACCCAGTACTTC	CSALRTGWKTQYF
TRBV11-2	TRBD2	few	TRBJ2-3	TGTGCCAGCAGCTTTAGACCCCCGGGAGCGGGAGTTGGGCATACGCAGTATTTT	CASSFRPPGAGVGHTQYF
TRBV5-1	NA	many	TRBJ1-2	TGCGCCAGCAGCTTGGTTGCAGGGGTCAACTATGGCTACACCTTC	CASSLVAGVNYGYTF
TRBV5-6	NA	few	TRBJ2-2	TGTGCCAGCAGACCTCAGGGGTGGACCGGGGAGCTGTTTTTT	CASRPQGWTGELFF
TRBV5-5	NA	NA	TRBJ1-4	TGTGCCAGCAGCTTGGAGGTATTGGGACTCTTTGACAGGAAACTGTTTTTT	CASSLEVLGLFDRKLFF
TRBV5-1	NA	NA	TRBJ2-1	TGCGCCAGCAGCTTTCTACAGCACAATGAGCAGTTCTTC	CASSFLQHNEQFF
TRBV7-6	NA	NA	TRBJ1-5	TGTGCCAGCAGCTTAGGTGACAGGCCCGGGCAGCCCCAGCATTTT	CASSLGDRPGQPQHF
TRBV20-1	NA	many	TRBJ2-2	TGCAGTGCCAAAGGGGAGGACGATGCCGGGGAGCTGTTTTTT	CSAKGEDDAGELFF
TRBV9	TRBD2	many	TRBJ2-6	TGTGCCAGCAGGGGAGGGTCTGGGGCCAACGTCCTGACTTTC	CASRGGSGANVLTF
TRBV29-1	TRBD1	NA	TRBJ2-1	TGCAGCGTTTTAGGGACAGGGGGAAAGATGACCTACAATGAGCAGTTCTTC	CSVLGTGGKMTYNEQFF
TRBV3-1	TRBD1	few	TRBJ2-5	TGTGCCAGCAGCCAAGAGGGGACAGACCAAGAGACCCAGTACTTC	CASSQEGTDQETQYF
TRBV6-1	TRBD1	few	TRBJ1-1	TGTGCCAGCAGTCGAAGGACAGGACCAAGGAACACTGAAGCTTTCTTT	CASSRRTGPRNTEAFF
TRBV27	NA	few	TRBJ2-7	TGTGCCAGCAGTCCCGGAGCCTACGAGCAGTACTTC	CASSPGAYEQYF
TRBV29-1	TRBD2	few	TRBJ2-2	TGCAGCGTTTCACTAGCGGTGGCCGGGGAGCTGTTTTTT	CSVSLAVAGELFF
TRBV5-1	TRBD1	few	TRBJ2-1	TGCGCCAGCAGCACGACGACAGGGGCCAATGAGCAGTTCTTC	CASSTTTGANEQFF
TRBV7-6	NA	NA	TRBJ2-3	TGTGCCAGCAGGTCACAGGGAGATACGCAGTATTTT	CASRSQGDTQYF
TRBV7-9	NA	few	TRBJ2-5	TGTGCCAGCAGCTTAGCGCGGGGCAGCCAAGAGACCCAGTACTTC	CASSLARGSQETQYF
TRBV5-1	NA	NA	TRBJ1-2	TGCGCCAGCAGCCAAAACTCCCGGGGGCCCGTTTATGGCTACACCTTC	CASSQNSRGPVYGYTF
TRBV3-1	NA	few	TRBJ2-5	TGTGCCAGCAGCCAACCGCGCGAGACCCAGTACTTC	CASSQPRETQYF
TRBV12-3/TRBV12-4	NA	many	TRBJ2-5	TGTGCCAGCAGTCTTTCCGGCGCCGAAGAGACCCAGTACTTC	CASSLSGAEETQYF
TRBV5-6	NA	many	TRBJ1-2	TGTGCCAGCAGCTGGTTAGACGGGACGGAAGGCTACACCTTC	CASSWLDGTEGYTF
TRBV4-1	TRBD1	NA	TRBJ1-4	TGCGCCAGCAGCCAGCTTGGGACAGGGAATGAAAAACTGTTTTTT	CASSQLGTGNEKLFF
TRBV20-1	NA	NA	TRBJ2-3	TGCAGTGCTAGAGTCGGAGGGGCAGATACGCAGTATTTT	CSARVGGADTQYF
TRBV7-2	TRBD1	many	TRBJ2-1	TGTGCCAGCAGCCAAGACAGGGGGCGGGAGCAGTTCTTC	CASSQDRGREQFF
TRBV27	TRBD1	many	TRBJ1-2	TGTGCCAGCAGCCCGACAGGGGTCTATGGCTACACCTTC	CASSPTGVYGYTF
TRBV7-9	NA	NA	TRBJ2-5	TGTGCCAGCAGCTTAGGGCGTGATCCACAGGCCCAAGAGACCCAGTACTTC	CASSLGRDPQAQETQYF
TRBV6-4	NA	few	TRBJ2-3	TGTGCCACCTCCCTGCTGGGGGGTACGCAGTATTTT	CATSLLGGTQYF
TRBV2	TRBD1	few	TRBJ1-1	TGTGCCAGCAGGGGGGTGACAGGGGAGAACACTGAAGCTTTCTTT	CASRGVTGENTEAFF
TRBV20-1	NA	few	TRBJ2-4	TGCAGTGCTAGCGCCGGGTCAGCCAAAAACATTCAGTACTTC	CSASAGSAKNIQYF
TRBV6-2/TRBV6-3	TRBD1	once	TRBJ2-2	TGTGCCAGCCTCGAACATGGGACAGGTGCGAACACCGGGGAGCTGTTTTTT	CASLEHGTGANTGELFF
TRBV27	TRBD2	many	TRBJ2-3	TGTGCCAGCAGTTTAGGCCTAGCGGGGAGAGATACGCAGTATTTT	CASSLGLAGRDTQYF
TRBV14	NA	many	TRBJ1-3	TGTGCCAGCAGCCACCTAGGGGTTTCTGGAAACACCATATATTTT	CASSHLGVSGNTIYF
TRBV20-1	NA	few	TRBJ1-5	TGCAGTGCTAGAGGAGGGGCCACTCTCCGTAGCAATCAGCCCCAGCATTTT	CSARGGATLRSNQPQHF
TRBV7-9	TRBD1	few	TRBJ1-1	TGTGCCAGCAGCTCAACGCCCCACAGGGGCGGGGACACTGAAGCTTTCTTT	CASSSTPHRGGDTEAFF
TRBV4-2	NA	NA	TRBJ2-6	TGTGCCAGCCGAATAGGGGGTTTGGGGGCCAACGTCCTGACTTTC	CASRIGGLGANVLTF
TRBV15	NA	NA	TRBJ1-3	TGTGCCACCAGCCCGCGGTCGATTGGAAACACCATATATTTT	CATSPRSIGNTIYF
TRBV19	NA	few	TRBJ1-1	TGTGCCAGTAGTGCTCGGACCGAAACTATGAACACTGAAGCTTTCTTT	CASSARTETMNTEAFF
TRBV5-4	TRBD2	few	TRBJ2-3	TGTGCCAGCAGCAAAAGCGGGGGGGCTGAAGATACGCAGTATTTT	CASSKSGGAEDTQYF
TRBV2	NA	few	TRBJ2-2	TGTGCCAGCAGTTTCTTTTTAGGGGATGGGGTTAGCACCGGGGAGCTGTTTTTT	CASSFFLGDGVSTGELFF
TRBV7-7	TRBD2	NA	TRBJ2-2	TGTGCTAGCAGCTTAGATCGGGGGGCCGGGGAGCTGTTTTTT	CASSLDRGAGELFF
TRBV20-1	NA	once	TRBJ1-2	TGCAGTGCTAACGGCCAAGGTGGCTATGGCTACACCTTC	CSANGQGGYGYTF
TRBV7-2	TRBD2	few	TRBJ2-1	TGTGCCAGCAGCTTAACCGGGACTAGCGGGACCGAGCAGTTCTTC	CASSLTGTSGTEQFF
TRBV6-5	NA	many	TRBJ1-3	TGTGCCAGCAGTCCCTACGGGGGGACTAGTGGAAACACCATATATTTT	CASSPYGGTSGNTIYF
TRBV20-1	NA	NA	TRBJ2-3	TGCAGTGCTAGAGCAGGGGTTGGGGGGGGGAGCACAGATACGCAGTATTTT	CSARAGVGGGSTDTQYF
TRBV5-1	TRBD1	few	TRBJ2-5	TGCGCCAGCAGCCCTGGGGACAGGGGTCTAGAGACCCAGTACTTC	CASSPGDRGLETQYF
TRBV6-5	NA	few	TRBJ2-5	TGTGCCAGCAGTTACGAGCCGGATCGAGAGACCCAGTACTTC	CASSYEPDRETQYF